The sequence of this T cell receptor (beta chain) was determined in a study of T-cell reconstitution after alpha-beta-depleted transplantation in children. Study-level findings and limits: TCRbeta diversity was high at day 60 in some patients (a result of surviving recipient T cells and thymic progenitors). Alpha-beta T cells present about two months after transplant were reported to originate from several hundred expanded graft clones. T-cell numbers and diversity, one year after transplant, stemmed largely from T cells that were newly produced.

As it was prepared, the TCRbeta library received unique molecular identifiers. TCRdb re-derived calls from the PCR reads in MiXCR, one entry per CDR3 protein. The sample holds hundreds of thousands of distinct CDR3 sequences, about a sixth seen once. CDR3 length: 21 residues. Trimming at V came to 2 bases and at J to 3 bases, leaving 20 bases not matched to a gene. As for this clonotype: The antigen is not known.

The specimen comprised PBMCs, mostly from graft donor cells, sampled 360 days after TCRalphabeta/CD19-depleted stem cell transplant. The receptor was derived from a male patient between 2 and 15 years old who had a stem cell transplant for acute lymphoblastic leukemia, so the T cells may come from the graft donor. The chain combines TRBV12-3 or TRBV12-4 with TRBJ2-1; 9 bases map to TRBD2. The CDR3 protein is CASSLRSLRLAELPFYNEQFF. The CDR3 bases are TGTGCCAGCAGTTTAAGGTCCCTGAGACTAGCGGAACTCCCCTTCTACAATGAGCAGTTCTTC.